This paragraph covers one T cell receptor (beta chain) sequence. One entry per CDR3 protein results from TCRdb running MiXCR on the reads. The data contain almost 500,000 distinct CDR3 sequences, around 10% of them seen just once; the ten biggest clones take up about 10%. Trimming took off 4 bases at V and 5 bases at J, with 12 bases between the two ends. This CDR3 has 13 amino acids. Germline values: CDR1 SQVTM, CDR2 ANQGSEA. This sample was included in a study of T cell repertoires in cytomegalovirus infection. The chain couples TRBV29-1 to TRBJ2-1; no clear D gene. Source material: PBMCs. The sequence was obtained from a human donor in good health (CMV status not recorded). Some clones in this sample may be carry-over from other donors' samples. The CDR3, as DNA: TGCAGCGTTGGGGTAGTGAGCGACAATGAGCAGTTCTTC. Translating it yields CSVGVVSDNEQFF.